Listed here is a single TCR beta chain. This sample was taken from a study of OX40 agonist ivuxolimab in advanced cancers. Study details: With ivuxolimab, an agonistic anti-OX40 (CD134) antibody, patients were treated.

Any history of autoimmune disease or systemic immunosuppression disqualified patients. Only in-frame clones appear in the TCRdb table, and some are missing; sequencing was by immunoSEQ multiplex PCR. Among 15,000 or so clones, 73% were seen once, and the ten largest hold about 27%. Germline CDR1 is MNHEY and CDR2 is SMNVEV (reference sequence). Losses at the gene ends were 7 bases for V and 4 bases for J; bases not matched to a gene: 14. This CDR3 region has 18 residues. The source is an adult with an advanced solid tumor such as melanoma, head and neck, liver or kidney cancer. The chain employs TRBV27 and TRBJ2-3; 13 bases align to TRBD2. The sequenced sample was CD4+ or CD8+ T cells sorted from blood, obtained in a trial of the OX40 agonist ivuxolimab. CDR3 protein: CASIRPGLAGLRADTQYF. The CDR3 nucleotides are TGTGCCAGCATCCGGCCGGGACTAGCGGGATTAAGGGCAGATACGCAGTATTTT.